This TCR beta chain was recovered during a study of cytomegalovirus exposure and HLA in healthy donors. Whole-study results and caveats: In vitro assays verified that a few CMV-associated chains recognized CMV antigens specifically. According to the study, about 180 TCR beta chains were cytomegalovirus-associated.

Of note for this clone: Its antigen is still unknown.

This CDR3 spans 16 amino acids. The V end lost 1 base, the J end lost 0 bases, and 13 bases lay between the germline ends. Germline values: CDR1 SGHVS, CDR2 FQNEAQ. In the PCR, 60 Vbeta and 13 Jbeta primers were used. As processed by the authors: There were around 78 million unique TCR beta chains by a later count, and some 12 million of them were shared. Measured with immunoSEQ multiplex PCR; TCRdb has only the in-frame clones, and not every one. The V and J calls and the clone size are those of that table, but D and trimming were determined from the DNA. The repertoire holds about 120,000 clones, with approximately 80% as singletons.

This chain joins TRBV7-8 and TRBJ2-7; D is undetermined. Sequenced: PBMCs. The TCR sequence derives from a man in his forties in good health and CMV-seronegative. CDR3 sequence reads: CASSLVFGPSSYEQYF. DNA of the CDR3: TGTGCCAGCAGCTTAGTGTTTGGTCCGAGCTCCTACGAGCAGTACTTC.